What follows describes a single T cell receptor beta chain. As yet, its antigen is unknown. The junction does not match germline at one end; this may be a read error. Within a library made for alpha chains, this beta chain is off target, and its count is uninformative. Overall study results and limits: Tumor Tregs overlapped most with tumor, then blood, naive CD4+ cells. The larger cohort examined one V-J beta rearrangement, not whole repertoires.

Germline V gives CDR1 KGHSH, CDR2 LQKENI. The CDR3 has 13 amino acids. Full-length variable regions came from constant-region reverse primers plus semi-nested Nested Universal Primer A PCR. TCRdb itself ran the 5' RACE reads through MiXCR, one entry per CDR3 protein. The table lists around 15 distinct CDR3 sequences. Memory CD4+ T cells were sorted as CD4+CD45RO+CD25- cells. The chain joins TRBV18 to TRBJ1-4; D gene ambiguous. The sequencing input was tumor-infiltrating memory CD4+ T cells sorted from the breast tumor. Subset described: memory CD4+ T cells, CD4+CD45RO+CD25-. The source is a female donor with breast cancer. CDR3 sequence (DNA): TGTGCCAACTCACCTGATATGTCCTTTCCGCCCCATTTT. It codes for CANSPDMSFPPHF.